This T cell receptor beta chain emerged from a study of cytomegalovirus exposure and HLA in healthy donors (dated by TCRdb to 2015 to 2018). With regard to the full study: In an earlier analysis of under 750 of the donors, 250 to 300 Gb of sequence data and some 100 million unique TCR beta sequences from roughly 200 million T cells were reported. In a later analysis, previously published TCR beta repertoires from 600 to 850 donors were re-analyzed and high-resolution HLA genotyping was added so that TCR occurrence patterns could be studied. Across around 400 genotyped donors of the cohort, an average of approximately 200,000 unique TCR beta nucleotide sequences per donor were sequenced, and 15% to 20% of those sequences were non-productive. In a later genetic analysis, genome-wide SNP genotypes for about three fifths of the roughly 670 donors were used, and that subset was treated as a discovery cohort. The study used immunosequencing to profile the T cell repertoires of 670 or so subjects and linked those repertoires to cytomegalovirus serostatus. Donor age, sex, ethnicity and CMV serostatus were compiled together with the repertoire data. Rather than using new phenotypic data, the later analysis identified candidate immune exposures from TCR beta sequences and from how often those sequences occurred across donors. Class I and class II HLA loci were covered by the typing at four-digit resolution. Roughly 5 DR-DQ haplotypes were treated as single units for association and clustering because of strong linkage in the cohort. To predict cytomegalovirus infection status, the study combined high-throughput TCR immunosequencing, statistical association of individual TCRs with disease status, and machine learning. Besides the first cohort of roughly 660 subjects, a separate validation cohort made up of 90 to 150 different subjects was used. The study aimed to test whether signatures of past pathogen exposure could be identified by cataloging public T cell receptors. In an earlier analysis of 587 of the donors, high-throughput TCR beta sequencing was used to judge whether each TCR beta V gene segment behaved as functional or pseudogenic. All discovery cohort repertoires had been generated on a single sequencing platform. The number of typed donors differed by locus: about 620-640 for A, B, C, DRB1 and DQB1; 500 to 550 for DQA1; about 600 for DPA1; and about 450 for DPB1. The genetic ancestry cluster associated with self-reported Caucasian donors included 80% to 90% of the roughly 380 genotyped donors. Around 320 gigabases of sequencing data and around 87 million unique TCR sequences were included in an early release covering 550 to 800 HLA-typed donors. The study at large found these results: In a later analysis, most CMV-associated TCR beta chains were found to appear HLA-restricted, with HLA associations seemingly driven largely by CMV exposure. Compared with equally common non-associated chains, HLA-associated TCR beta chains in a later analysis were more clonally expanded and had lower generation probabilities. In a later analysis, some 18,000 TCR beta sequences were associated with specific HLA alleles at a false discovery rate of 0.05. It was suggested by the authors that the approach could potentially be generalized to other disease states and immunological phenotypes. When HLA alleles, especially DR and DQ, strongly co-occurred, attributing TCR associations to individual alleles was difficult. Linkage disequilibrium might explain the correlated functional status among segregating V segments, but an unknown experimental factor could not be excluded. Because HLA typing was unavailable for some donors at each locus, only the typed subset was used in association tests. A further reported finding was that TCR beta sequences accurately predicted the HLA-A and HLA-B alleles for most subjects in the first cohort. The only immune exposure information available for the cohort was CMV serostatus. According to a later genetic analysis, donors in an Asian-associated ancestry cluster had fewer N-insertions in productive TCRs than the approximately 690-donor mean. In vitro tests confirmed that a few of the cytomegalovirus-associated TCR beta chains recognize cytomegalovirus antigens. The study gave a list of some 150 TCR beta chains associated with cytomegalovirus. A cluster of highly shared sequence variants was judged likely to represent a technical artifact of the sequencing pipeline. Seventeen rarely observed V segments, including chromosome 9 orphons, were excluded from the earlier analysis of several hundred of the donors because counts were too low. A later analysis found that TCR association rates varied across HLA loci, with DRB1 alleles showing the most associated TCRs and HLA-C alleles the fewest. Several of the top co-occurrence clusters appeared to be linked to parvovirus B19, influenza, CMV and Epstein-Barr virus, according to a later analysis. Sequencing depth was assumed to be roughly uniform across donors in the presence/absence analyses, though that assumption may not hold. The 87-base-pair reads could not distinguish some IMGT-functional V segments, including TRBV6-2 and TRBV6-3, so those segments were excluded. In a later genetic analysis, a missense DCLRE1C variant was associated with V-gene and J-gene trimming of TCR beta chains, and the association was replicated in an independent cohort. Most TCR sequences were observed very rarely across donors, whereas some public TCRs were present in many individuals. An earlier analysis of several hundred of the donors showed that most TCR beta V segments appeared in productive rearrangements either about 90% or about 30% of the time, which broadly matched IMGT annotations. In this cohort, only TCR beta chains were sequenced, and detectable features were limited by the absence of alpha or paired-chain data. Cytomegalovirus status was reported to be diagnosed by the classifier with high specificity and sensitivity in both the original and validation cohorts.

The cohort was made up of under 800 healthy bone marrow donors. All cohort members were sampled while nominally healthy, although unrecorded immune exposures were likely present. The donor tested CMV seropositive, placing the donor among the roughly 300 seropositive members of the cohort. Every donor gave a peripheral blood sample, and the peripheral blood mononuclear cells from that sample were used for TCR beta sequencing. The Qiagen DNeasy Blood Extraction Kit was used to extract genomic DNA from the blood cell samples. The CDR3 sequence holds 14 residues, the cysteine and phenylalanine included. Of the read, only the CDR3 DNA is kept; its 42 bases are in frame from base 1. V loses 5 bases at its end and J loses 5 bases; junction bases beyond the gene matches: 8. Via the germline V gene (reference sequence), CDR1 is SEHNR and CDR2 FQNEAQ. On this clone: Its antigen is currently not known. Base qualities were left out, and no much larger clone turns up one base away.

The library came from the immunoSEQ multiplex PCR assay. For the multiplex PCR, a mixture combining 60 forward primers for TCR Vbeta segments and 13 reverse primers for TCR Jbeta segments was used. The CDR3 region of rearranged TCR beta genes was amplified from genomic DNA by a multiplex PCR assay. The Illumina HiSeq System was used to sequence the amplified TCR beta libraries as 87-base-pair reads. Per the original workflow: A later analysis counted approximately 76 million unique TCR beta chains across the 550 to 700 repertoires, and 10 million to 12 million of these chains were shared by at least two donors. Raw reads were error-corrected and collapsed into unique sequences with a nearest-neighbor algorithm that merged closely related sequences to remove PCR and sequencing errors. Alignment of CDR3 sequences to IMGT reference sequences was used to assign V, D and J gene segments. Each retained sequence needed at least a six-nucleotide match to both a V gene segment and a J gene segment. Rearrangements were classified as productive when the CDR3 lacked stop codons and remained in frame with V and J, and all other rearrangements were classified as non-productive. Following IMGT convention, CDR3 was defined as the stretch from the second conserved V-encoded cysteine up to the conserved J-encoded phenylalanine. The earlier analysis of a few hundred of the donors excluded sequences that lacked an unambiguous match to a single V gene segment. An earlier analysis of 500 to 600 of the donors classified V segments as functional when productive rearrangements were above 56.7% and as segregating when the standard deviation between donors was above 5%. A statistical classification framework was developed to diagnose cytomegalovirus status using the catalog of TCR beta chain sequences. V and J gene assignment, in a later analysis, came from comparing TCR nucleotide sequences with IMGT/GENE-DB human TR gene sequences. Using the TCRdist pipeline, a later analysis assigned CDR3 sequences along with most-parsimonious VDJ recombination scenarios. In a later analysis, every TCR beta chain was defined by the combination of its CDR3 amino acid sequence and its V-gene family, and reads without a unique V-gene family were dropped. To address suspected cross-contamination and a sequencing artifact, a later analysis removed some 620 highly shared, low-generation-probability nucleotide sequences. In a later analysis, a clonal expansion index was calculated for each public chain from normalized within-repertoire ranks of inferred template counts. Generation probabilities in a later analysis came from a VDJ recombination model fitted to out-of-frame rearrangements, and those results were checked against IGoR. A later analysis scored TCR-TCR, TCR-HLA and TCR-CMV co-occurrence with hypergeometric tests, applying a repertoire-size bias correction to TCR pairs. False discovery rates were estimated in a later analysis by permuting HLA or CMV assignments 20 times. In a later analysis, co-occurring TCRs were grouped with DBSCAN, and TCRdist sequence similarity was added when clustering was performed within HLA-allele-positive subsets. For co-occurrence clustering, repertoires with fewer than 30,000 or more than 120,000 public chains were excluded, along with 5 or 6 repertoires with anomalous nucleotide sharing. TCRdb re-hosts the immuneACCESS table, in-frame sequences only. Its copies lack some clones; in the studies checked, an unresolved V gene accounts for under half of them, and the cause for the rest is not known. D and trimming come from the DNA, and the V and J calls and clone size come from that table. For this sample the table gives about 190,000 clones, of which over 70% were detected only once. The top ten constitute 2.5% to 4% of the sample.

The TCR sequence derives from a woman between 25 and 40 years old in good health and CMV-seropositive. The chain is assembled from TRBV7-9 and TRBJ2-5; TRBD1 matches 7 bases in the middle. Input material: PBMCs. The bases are TGTGCCAGCAGCAGTAGACAGGGTGGGGAGACCCAGTACTTC. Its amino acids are CASSSRQGGETQYF.